Listed below are T cell receptor beta chains from one sample, sequenced in a study of T cells in Graves' hyperthyroidism and ophthalmopathy. Using its own MiXCR run on the multiplex PCR reads, TCRdb lists one record per CDR3 protein. The sample yields a few hundred thousand distinct CDR3 sequences, 15% to 17% seen once. Sequences were obtained from blood. The receptors derive from a woman under 40 with Graves' hyperthyroidism. Each CDR3 is given with its conserved first and last residue. The D gene is left open where the match is weak. Some rows have no size entry. The others give once, few or many, or a class for an expanded clone.

d_gene,abundance,v_gene,j_gene,CDR3nt,CDR3aa
TRBD1,once,TRBV4-3,TRBJ2-1,TGCGCCAGCAGCCATGGACAGGGGGCGCTCTATGAGCAGTTCTTC,CASSHGQGALYEQFF
TRBD1,many,TRBV2,TRBJ2-3,TGTGCCAGCAGTTACAACCGGGACAGGGGGACAGATACGCAGTATTTT,CASSYNRDRGTDTQYF
TRBD1,.,TRBV10-2,TRBJ1-1,TGCGCCAGCAGAAGACAGGGGCCGAACACTGAAGCTTTCTTT,CASRRQGPNTEAFF
.,many,TRBV30,TRBJ2-1,TGTGCCTGGAGTCTCATAAATGAGCAGTTCTTC,CAWSLINEQFF
.,many,TRBV7-9,TRBJ1-2,TGTGCCAGCAGACCGGAAGCACTGAATAACTATGGCTACACCTTC,CASRPEALNNYGYTF
TRBD2,.,TRBV29-1,TRBJ2-2,TGCAGCGTTTACCTACTAGCGGCGAACACCGGGGAGCTGTTTTTT,CSVYLLAANTGELFF
TRBD2,many,TRBV11-2,TRBJ2-1,TGTGCCAGCAGCTCCCCAACGGGACTAGTTGTCAATGAGCAGTTCTTC,CASSSPTGLVVNEQFF
.,.,TRBV5-1,TRBJ2-7,TGCGCCAGCAGCCGGGGAAGGCAGGCGGCCTACGAGCAGTACTTC,CASSRGRQAAYEQYF
TRBD1,few,TRBV24-1,TRBJ1-2,TGTGCCACCAGTGACCTCGGACAGGGGATGGGATACTATGGCTACACCTTC,CATSDLGQGMGYYGYTF
.,.,TRBV30,TRBJ1-6,TGTGCCTGGAGTGTGGGGTCCCATACGGGGTCACCCCTCCACTTT,CAWSVGSHTGSPLHF
TRBD2,many,TRBV3-1,TRBJ2-3,TGTGCCAGCAGCCAAGTTCTAGCGGGCACAGATACGCAGTATTTT,CASSQVLAGTDTQYF
TRBD2,.,TRBV4-1,TRBJ2-7,TGCGCCAGCAGCCAAGTTTTGGGTTCTACCTGGACTAGCGGGATCTACGAGCAGTACTTC,CASSQVLGSTWTSGIYEQYF
.,many,TRBV5-5,TRBJ2-7,TGTGCCAGCAGCTTAATGCGGGGATCCTACGAGCAGTACTTC,CASSLMRGSYEQYF
.,many,TRBV20-1,TRBJ2-3,TGCAGTGCTAGAGATTTAGATACGCAGTATTTT,CSARDLDTQYF
TRBD2,once,TRBV11-2,TRBJ2-3,TGTGCCAGCAGCTTAGGAGGGGGACTAGTCCCAGATACGCAGTATTTT,CASSLGGGLVPDTQYF
.,many,TRBV3-1,TRBJ2-1,TGTGCCAGCAGCCAGGGGGTCTACGGGGGCAATGAGCAGTTCTTC,CASSQGVYGGNEQFF
.,many,TRBV7-9,TRBJ2-7,TGTGCCAGCAGCTTAGCCGCAGGGATCCACGAGCAGTACTTC,CASSLAAGIHEQYF
.,few,TRBV5-8,TRBJ2-3,TGTGCCAGCAGCTCCCTATCGACAGGCACAGATACGCAGTATTTT,CASSSLSTGTDTQYF
TRBD2,many,TRBV11-2,TRBJ2-1,TGTGCCAGCAGCTTATTGAAGACTAGCCACAATGAGCAGTTCTTC,CASSLLKTSHNEQFF
TRBD1,many,TRBV7-2,TRBJ2-7,TGTGCCAGCAGCCCAGGGGGATTTGACTACGAGCAGTACTTC,CASSPGGFDYEQYF
.,few,TRBV3-1,TRBJ1-2,TGTGCCAGCAGCCAAGGGGGCATGCCGGAATGGGAGTTTGGCTACACCTTC,CASSQGGMPEWEFGYTF
TRBD2,many,TRBV11-2,TRBJ2-7,TGTGCCAGCAGCCCCGTCACGACTAGCGGGAGGGCCAACGAGCAGTACTTC,CASSPVTTSGRANEQYF
TRBD2,many,TRBV5-1,TRBJ2-7,TGCGCCAGCAGCTTGGGAGCGGGAGTTGGGGAGCAGTACTTC,CASSLGAGVGEQYF
.,.,TRBV10-3,TRBJ2-6,TGTGCCATCAGTGCGGGGGAAGGCGGGGCCAACGTCCTGACTTTC,CAISAGEGGANVLTF
.,.,TRBV19,TRBJ2-3,TGTGCCAGTAGTTCTCCGACTAATACGCAGTATTTT,CASSSPTNTQYF
.,many,TRBV2,TRBJ2-3,TGTGCCAGCAGGCCCGGGCCCGATACGCAGTATTTT,CASRPGPDTQYF
.,many,TRBV7-3,TRBJ2-7,TGTGCCAGCAGCCCACCGCGTAAGGCGTCGAGCTCCTACGAGCAGTACTTC,CASSPPRKASSSYEQYF
.,.,TRBV5-1,TRBJ2-2,TGCGCCAGCGGGTTAGCGGCAAACACCGGGGAGCTGTTTTTT,CASGLAANTGELFF
.,.,TRBV7-9,TRBJ1-1,TGTGCCAGCAGCTTTTCAGGGTCCACTGAAGCTTTCTTT,CASSFSGSTEAFF
TRBD2,many,TRBV28,TRBJ2-1,TGTGCCAGCAGTTTCCCCGGGACTAGCGGGATAAACTACAATGAGCAGTTCTTC,CASSFPGTSGINYNEQFF
TRBD2,few,TRBV14,TRBJ2-1,TGTGCCAGCAGCCCCCGACTAGCGGGAGGAAACAATGAGCAGTTCTTC,CASSPRLAGGNNEQFF
TRBD2,few,TRBV18,TRBJ2-1,TGTGCCAGCTCACCAATAGCGGGTGAGGGGAATGAGCAGTTCTTC,CASSPIAGEGNEQFF
.,.,TRBV4-2,TRBJ2-7,TGTGCCAGCGGCACTATGGCAGATACCTACGAGCAGTACTTC,CASGTMADTYEQYF
TRBD1,many,TRBV15,TRBJ2-1,TGTGCCACCAGCAGAGGTCGGGGACAGGTGGACAATGAGCAGTTCTTC,CATSRGRGQVDNEQFF
.,few,TRBV7-3,TRBJ2-2,TGTGCCAGCAGCCTAGTGGCACCTAACACCGGGGAGCTGTTTTTT,CASSLVAPNTGELFF
.,few,TRBV3-1,TRBJ2-3,TGTGCCAGCAGCCAAGAGTGGCTAGCGAAAAACACAGATACGCAGTATTTT,CASSQEWLAKNTDTQYF